Listed here are 22 T cell receptor beta chains from one sample, sequenced in a study of T cell responses to AZD1222 COVID-19 vaccine. Assay: immunoSEQ multiplex PCR; the TCRdb copy retains only in-frame clones and omits some. This table has under 200,000 clones, approximately 94% appearing once. Source: peripheral blood, taken 28 days after the second dose of the MenACWY control vaccine. These receptors were collected from an adult who received the MenACWY meningococcal vaccine as a control.

The chain joins TRBV4-3 to TRBJ2-5; 13 bases are a match to TRBD2. V was pared by 0 bases and J by 3 bases, with 4 bases of the junction left unmatched. Germline CDR1 reads LGHNA; CDR2 reads YSLEER. CDR3 length: 17 residues. The CDR3 here is CASSQDSGLAGEETQYF. CDR3 nucleotide sequence: TGCGCCAGCAGCCAAGATTCAGGACTAGCGGGAGAAGAGACCCAGTACTTC.

V and J are TRBV3-1 (or the pseudogene TRBV3-2) and TRBJ1-5, with 11 nucleotides matching TRBD1. V lost 2 bases to trimming and J lost 6 bases; unmatched junction nucleotides: 3. This CDR3 spans 15 amino acids. The germline CDR1 and CDR2 sequences are LGHDT and YNNKEL (reference sequence). The CDR3 DNA is TGTGCCAGCAGCCAAAGGACAGGGGGCGGTCAGCCCCAGCATTTT. This gives the protein CASSQRTGGGQPQHF.

The gene calls are TRBV7-9 and TRBJ1-4; the match to TRBD1 covers 7 bases. The germline V gene encodes CDR1 SEHNR and CDR2 FQNEAQ (reference sequence). Germline trimming cut 5 bases from V and 13 bases from J; bases unmatched to any gene: 16. The CDR3 runs 15 residues. This CDR3 is CASSARTGAYQGLFF. CDR3 DNA: TGTGCCAGCAGCGCCCGGACAGGAGCTTACCAGGGACTGTTTTTT. Full variable domain (remainder filled in from reference TRBV7-9 and TRBJ1-4): DTGVSQNPRHKITKRGQNVTFRCDPISEHNRLYWYRQTLGQGPEFLTYFQNEAQLEKSRLLSDRFSAERPKGSFSTLEIQRTEQGDSAMYLCASSARTGAYQGLFFGSGTQLSVL.

The rearrangement joins TRBV27 to TRBJ1-2, with D perhaps TRBD1 (5 bases). Trimming took off 8 bases at V and 6 bases at J, with 13 bases between the two ends. The germline V gene encodes CDR1 MNHEY and CDR2 SMNVEV (reference sequence). This CDR3 contains 12 residues. The chain's CDR3 is CASRMGGHGYTF. The CDR3 DNA sequence: TGTGCCAGCCGGATGGGGGGACATGGCTACACCTTC.

This clone was seen a single time. The chain has TRBV9 and TRBJ1-1; D is possibly TRBD1 (5 bases). The V end lost 3 bases, the J end lost 4 bases, and 13 bases lay between the germline ends. This CDR3 comprises 14 residues. Germline CDR1 and CDR2: SGDLS and YYNGEE. CDR3 sequence (DNA): TGTGCCAGCAGCGCCCAAGCCGGGGGCACTGAAGCTTTCTTT. Residues: CASSAQAGGTEAFF.

This chain connects TRBV7-9 to TRBJ2-7, with 9 bases fitting TRBD1. The germline V gene has CDR1 SEHNR and CDR2 FQNEAQ (reference sequence). CDR3 length equals 15 residues. V gave up 5 bases and J gave up 6 bases; unmatched junction bases: 11. The CDR3 DNA reads as TGTGCCAGCAGCCCAGACAGGGGGGCTTACGGCGAGCAGTACTTC. Translation: CASSPDRGAYGEQYF.

J is TRBJ2-7 and V is TRBV5-1; D may be TRBD1 or TRBD2 (6 bases each). From germline, CDR1 is SGHRS and CDR2 YFSETQ. CDR3 length equals 15 residues. With 0 bases removed from V and 6 bases from J, the gap between germline ends came to 16 bases. Here the CDR3 reads CASSLGAEGVREQYF. In DNA form, the CDR3 reads TGCGCCAGCAGCTTGGGGGCGGAGGGGGTCCGCGAGCAGTACTTC. Supplemented by reference TRBV5-1 and TRBJ2-7, the full variable domain reads KAGVTQTPRYLIKTRGQQVTLSCSPISGHRSVSWYQQTPGQGLQFLFEYFSETQRNKGNFPGRFSGRQFSNSRSEMNVSTLELGDSALYLCASSLGAEGVREQYFGPGTRLTVT.

V and J are TRBV7-8 and TRBJ2-2; TRBD1 aligns across 9 bases. Germline V lookup: CDR1 SGHVS, CDR2 FQNEAQ. Trimming cost V 4 bases and J 4 bases; bases outside gene matches: 10. This CDR3 comprises 17 residues. CDR3 residues: CASSSRSDRGGTGELFF. CDR3 in DNA: TGTGCCAGCAGCTCAAGATCTGACAGGGGGGGCACCGGGGAGCTGTTTTTT.

This clone came up once. The V and J genes are TRBV12-3 or TRBV12-4 and TRBJ1-2, with 9 bases aligning to TRBD1. The CDR3 spans 13 residues. Germline trimming cut 6 bases from V and 8 bases from J; bases unmatched to any gene: 7. DNA of the CDR3: TGTGCCAGCAGCCCAGGACAGGGGTGGGGCTACACCTTC. Protein sequence: CASSPGQGWGYTF.

The chain employs TRBV28 and TRBJ2-1, with D tentatively TRBD2 (6 bases). V gave up 10 bases and J gave up 1 base, with 11 bases separating them. CDR1 MDHEN and CDR2 SYDVKM come from the germline V gene. The CDR3 totals 13 residues. The CDR3 DNA is TGTGCCACGCGGGGAAGGTCCTACAATGAGCAGTTCTTC. The encoded protein is CATRGRSYNEQFF.

This sequence joins TRBV30 and TRBJ1-6; D remains ambiguous. The CDR3 consists of 14 residues. The germline V gene has CDR1 GTSNPN and CDR2 SVGIG (reference sequence). V dropped 0 bases and J dropped 7 bases, with 10 bases sitting between them. In DNA form, the CDR3 reads TGTGCCTGGAGTGTAGGTCGCTCAAATTCACCCCTCCACTTT. Encoded protein: CAWSVGRSNSPLHF.

This chain joins TRBV6-2 or TRBV6-3 and TRBJ2-2; no clear D. This CDR3 is 15 amino acids long. V dropped 5 bases and J dropped 7 bases, with 17 bases sitting between them. CDR1 and CDR2 (germline): MNHEY, SVGEGT. The CDR3 DNA sequence: TGTGCCAGCAGTCTACTGGCCGGGCGGCGCGGGGAGCTGTTTTTT. Its translation is CASSLLAGRRGELFF.

The chain carries TRBV6-5 and TRBJ1-1; D ambiguous. The CDR3 loop spans 13 amino acids. The ends were cut back, 8 bases at V and 8 bases at J, with 18 bases in the middle. The germline V gene has CDR1 MNHEY and CDR2 SVGAGI. CDR3 residues: CASLEKGRKEAFF. CDR3 nucleotides: TGTGCCAGCCTTGAAAAGGGCCGAAAAGAAGCTTTCTTT.

In this sample, this clone turned up a few times. The chain carries TRBV27 and TRBJ2-1; D is possibly TRBD1 or TRBD2 (5 bases each). The V gene's germline CDR1 is MNHEY and CDR2 SMNVEV (reference sequence). V was trimmed by 8 bases and J by 6 bases, leaving 20 bases between them. This CDR3 is 15 amino acids long. This chain's CDR3 is CASRFEGRISNEQFF. The DNA for the CDR3 is TGTGCCAGCCGATTCGAGGGGCGCATCTCCAATGAGCAGTTCTTC.

CDR3 protein: CASSSPGEWAFF. The CDR3 DNA sequence: TGTGCCAGCAGCTCGCCCGGGGAATGGGCTTTCTTT. The rearrangement uses TRBV3-1 (or the pseudogene TRBV3-2) and TRBJ1-1; D ambiguous. The germline V and J ends were trimmed by 5 bases and 11 bases, with 15 bases remaining between them. The CDR3 loop spans 12 amino acids. Per the germline V gene, CDR1 is LGHDT and CDR2 is YNNKEL (reference sequence).

This clone has just one count. The chain joins TRBV6-2 or TRBV6-3 to TRBJ2-7; D gene ambiguous. CDR3 length: 11 amino acids. V was cut by 6 bases and J by 6 bases, with 9 bases left in between. Germline CDR1 reads MNHEY; CDR2 reads SVGEGT. CDR3 DNA: TGTGCCAGCAGCTCAGGTTTCGAGCAGTACTTC. Its protein product is CASSSGFEQYF.

V usage is TRBV10-2 and J usage is TRBJ2-3; a possible D gene is TRBD1 (5 bases). Deletions cut 6 bases from V and 2 bases from J, with 12 bases between. Germline values: CDR1 WSHSY, CDR2 SAAADI. The CDR3 is made up of 14 amino acids. CDR3 region: CASSPQGNTDTQYF. The CDR3 DNA sequence: TGCGCCAGCAGCCCCCAGGGAAACACAGATACGCAGTATTTT.

This clone was seen a single time. This rearrangement joins TRBV27 to TRBJ1-2, with TRBD1 as a possible D gene (5 bases). CDR1 is MNHEY, CDR2 SMNVEV, per germline (reference sequence). The CDR3 contains 14 residues. V was shortened by 0 bases and J by 7 bases, with 12 bases between the two germline ends. CDR3 sequence: CASSLSGWGTGYTF. The CDR3 coding sequence is TGTGCCAGCAGTTTATCGGGGTGGGGCACTGGCTACACCTTC.

This clone appeared a few times. The rearrangement joins TRBV28 to TRBJ2-1; 8 bases are a match to TRBD2. The V and J ends lost 8 bases and 8 bases, in that order; junction bases with no gene match: 11. Germline V gives CDR1 MDHEN, CDR2 SYDVKM. There are 14 residues in the CDR3. CDR3 residues: CASRRGGELDEQFF. The CDR3 region has the DNA TGTGCCAGCCGACGGGGGGGAGAGTTAGATGAGCAGTTCTTC. Complete variable domain (other parts from reference TRBV28 and TRBJ2-1): DVKVTQSSRYLVKRTGEKVFLECVQDMDHENMFWYRQDPGLGLRLIYFSYDVKMKEKGDIPEGYSVSREKKERFSLILESASTNQTSMYLCASRRGGELDEQFFGPGTRLTVL.

The V and J genes are TRBV12-3 or TRBV12-4 and TRBJ1-5, with D tentatively TRBD1 (6 bases). There are 13 residues in the CDR3. With 4 bases removed from V and 3 bases from J, the gap between germline ends came to 7 bases. This chain's CDR3 is CASSWTDNQPQHF. CDR3 coding DNA: TGTGCCAGCAGTTGGACAGACAATCAGCCCCAGCATTTT.

The rearrangement joins TRBV7-3 to TRBJ2-2; D is uncertain. V was cut by 1 base and J by 6 bases, with 3 bases left in between. Germline lookup yields CDR1 SGHTA and CDR2 FQGTGA. The CDR3 consists of 12 residues. DNA for the CDR3: TGTGCCAGCAGCTTAAGGGCCGGGGAGCTGTTTTTT. Encoded protein: CASSLRAGELFF. The full variable domain, completed using reference TRBV7-3 and TRBJ2-2, is GAGVSQTPSNKVTEKGKYVELRCDPISGHTALYWYRQSLGQGPEFLIYFQGTGAADDSGLPNDRFFAVRPEGSVSTLKIQRTERGDSAVYLCASSLRAGELFFGEGSRLTVL.

The V and J genes are TRBV2 and TRBJ1-3; D remains unclear. CDR1 is SNHLY and CDR2 is FYNNEI in the germline V gene. CDR3 length equals 16 residues. The V gene lost 0 bases and the J gene lost 0 bases, with 9 bases spanning the gap. CDR3 loop: CASSEARGLSGNTIYF. As DNA, the CDR3 is TGTGCCAGCAGTGAAGCACGAGGTCTCTCTGGAAACACCATATATTTT.